This TCR beta chain was found in a study of CD8 T cells in Susac syndrome (dated by TCRdb to about 2019). General notes on the study: Whether CD8+ T cell activation and differentiation in Susac syndrome was antigen driven was tested using repertoire sequencing.

Reading the germline V gene (reference sequence) gives CDR1 DFQATT and CDR2 SNEGSKA. V ends up 6 bases short and J 5 bases short, with an unmatched junction base count of 6. The CDR3 holds 15 amino acids from the cysteine to the phenylalanine. Only the CDR3 region is kept as DNA, spanning 45 bases read in frame from base 1. Paper-wide results and their limitations: The number of individuals in the TCR sequencing and HLA analysis was recognized as being relatively small.

About this clonotype: Its antigen remains undetermined. One base away there is no much larger clone; base qualities are not given.

Peripheral blood CD8+ and CD4+ T cells from healthy donors, Susac syndrome patients and multiple sclerosis patients were profiled using high-throughput TCR beta sequencing. Multiple sclerosis controls were treatment-naive patients with stable or active relapsing-remitting disease fulfilling revised McDonald criteria. Bulk CD8+ and CD4+ T cells were purified by magnetic negative isolation, whereas CD8+ TEMRA cells were enriched by FACS. Blood was collected in EDTA tubes and processed within 24 hours, with PBMCs isolated through density gradient centrifugation. PBMCs intended for TCR sequencing were cryopreserved in liquid nitrogen and were subsequently thawed in a 37 degrees C water bath. The sorted or isolated CD4+, CD8+ and CD8+ TEMRA cells reached a purity of at least 90%. RNA was extracted with the RNeasy kit and roughly 0.45 to 1 ug was reverse transcribed using random hexamers. TCR beta CDR3 regions were amplified with the immunoSEQ multiplex PCR assay covering 54 Vbeta and 13 Jbeta segments. PCR amplification bias was corrected by using a synthetic template baseline for primer optimization and computational correction. The study's processing was this. Reads were annotated to V, D and J genes per IMGT and analyzed with immunoSEQ Analyzer, keeping only productive sequences. Clonality was computed as one minus Shannon entropy normalized by log2 of the number of productive unique sequences. For each patient and control, public and private clones were evaluated among the 100 most prevalent clones. A clone was defined as Susac-specific if it was absent from the healthy and MS cohorts, from approximately 980 published viral clones and from other ImmuneACCESS disease sequences. The raw public data were reprocessed by TCRdb itself: fastp quality trimming at Q25, MiXCR clonotype calling, in-frame beta chains only. Rows merge per CDR3 protein into single entries with the most common DNA and genes. Here the V and J calls rest on TCRdb's processing, not on the authors' analysis. The sample has 150,000 to 250,000 distinct CDR3 sequences on record, more than 90% of them singletons. The ten largest make up about 0.096% of the sample.

The sequence came from a human donor with multiple sclerosis. Recombination linked TRBV20-1 to TRBJ2-3; 15 nucleotides in the junction match TRBD2. Input material: CD4+ T cells from PBMCs. CDR3 reads: CSALRTSGREDTQYF. Read as DNA, the sequence is TGCAGTGCGCTTCGGACTAGCGGGAGGGAAGATACGCAGTATTTT.